This T cell receptor beta chain emerged from a study of shared clonotypes between healthy human individuals. The method was immunoSEQ multiplex PCR; TCRdb's version includes in-frame clones alone and lacks a portion of them. This table holds 2,500,000 or so clones, 93% found once. Germline CDR1 LGHNT, CDR2 FRNRAP. V was pared by 6 bases and J by 2 bases, with 9 bases of the junction left unmatched. The CDR3 is 16 residues long. This TCR was sampled from a man in his late teens or twenties in good health. Some clones in this sample may be carry-over from other donors' samples. This chain joins TRBV12-5 and TRBJ2-3, with 9 positions matching TRBD1. The sequenced material came from naive CD4+ T cells from PBMCs. Subset of the sample: CD45RA+ positively selected. CDR3 sequence: CASGIGTGYNTDTQYF. The CDR3 nucleotides read TGTGCTAGTGGGATCGGGACAGGGTATAACACAGATACGCAGTATTTT.